Here is one TCR beta chain with its context. Its cognate antigen is unknown. Purified naive CD4+ T cells were depleted of CD25+ Tregs. After constant-region reverse-primer amplification, full-length variable regions underwent semi-nested PCR with Nested Universal Primer A. Using its own MiXCR run on the 5' RACE reads, TCRdb lists one record per CDR3 protein. The data hold more than 6,500 distinct CDR3 sequences, with about 50% observed a single time. Trimming took 3 bases from V and 5 from J; bases not matched to a gene: 5. The CDR3 is made up of 14 amino acids. Germline V gene lookup returns CDR1 SGHDT and CDR2 YYEEEE. Study-level points and caveats: Tumor Tregs overlapped most with tumor, then blood, naive CD4+ cells.

The sequence was collected from a female donor with breast cancer. V gene TRBV5-6 combines with J gene TRBJ2-5; the match to TRBD1 covers 9 bases. The sequenced sample consisted of naive CD4+ T cells sorted from a lymph node. This sample's subset: naive CD4+ T cells, CD4+CD45RA+CD25-. The CDR3 DNA reads as TGTGCCAGCAGCTCGACAGGGGGGTTCGAGACCCAGTACTTC. Protein sequence: CASSSTGGFETQYF.